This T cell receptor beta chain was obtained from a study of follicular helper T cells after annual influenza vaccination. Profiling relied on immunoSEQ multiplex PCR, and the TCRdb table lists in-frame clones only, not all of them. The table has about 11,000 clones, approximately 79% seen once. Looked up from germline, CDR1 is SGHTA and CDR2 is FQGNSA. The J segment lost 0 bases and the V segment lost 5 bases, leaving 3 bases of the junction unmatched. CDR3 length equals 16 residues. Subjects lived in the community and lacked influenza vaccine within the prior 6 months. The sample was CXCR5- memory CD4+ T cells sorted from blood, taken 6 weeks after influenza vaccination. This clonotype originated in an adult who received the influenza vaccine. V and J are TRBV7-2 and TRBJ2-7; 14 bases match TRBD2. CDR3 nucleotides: TGTGCCAGCAGCCGGACTAGCGGGGGGATCTCCTACGAGCAGTACTTC. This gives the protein CASSRTSGGISYEQYF.